Shown below are 29 T cell receptor beta chains from a single sample sequenced in a study of blood T cell repertoires in COVID-19. The assay was immunoSEQ multiplex PCR, and TCRdb's table has in-frame clones only and misses some. Of about 210,000 clones listed, roughly four fifths are singletons. Material: peripheral blood. The receptors originated from a woman aged 40 to 50 with acute or convalescent COVID-19.

In nucleotides, the CDR3 is TGTGCCAGCAGCACCCAGGGACAGCCCTTTACCTACGAGCAGTACTTC. Amino acid sequence: CASSTQGQPFTYEQYF. The chain recombines TRBV7-9 with TRBJ2-7; 7 nucleotides match TRBD1. V dropped 5 bases and J dropped 2; count of bases not matched to a gene: 12. Looked up from germline, CDR1 is SEHNR and CDR2 is FQNEAQ (reference sequence). The CDR3 runs to 16 residues.

The chain is built from TRBV5-1 and TRBJ2-4, with 12 bases lining up with TRBD1. V was pared by 4 bases and J by 7 bases, with 6 bases of the junction left unmatched. The CDR3 covers 15 residues. Germline CDR1 is SGHRS and CDR2 is YFSETQ. The CDR3 spells CASSPGQGAMNIQYF. CDR3 sequence (DNA): TGCGCCAGCAGCCCGGGACAGGGGGCAATGAACATTCAGTACTTC.

This clone is a singleton in its sample. The chain uses TRBV2 and TRBJ1-1; D unresolved. CDR3 length: 13 amino acids. Between the trimmed V and J ends, which lost 4 bases and 0 bases, there was a span of 6 bases. Germline V gene data show CDR1 as SNHLY and CDR2 as FYNNEI. The CDR3 sequence: CASSVDMNTEAFF. The CDR3 bases are TGTGCCAGCAGTGTTGACATGAACACTGAAGCTTTCTTT.

The chain is built from TRBV6-6 and TRBJ2-7; 7 nucleotides agree with TRBD1. The J segment lost 9 bases and the V segment lost 6 bases, leaving 8 bases of the junction unmatched. Germline V CDR1 and CDR2: MNHNY, SVGAGI (reference sequence). The CDR3 is 12 residues long. The CDR3 DNA reads as TGTGCCAGCAGCCGCGACAGGGTGGGGCAGTACTTC. Amino acid sequence: CASSRDRVGQYF.

The chain joins TRBV3-1 (or the pseudogene TRBV3-2) to TRBJ1-1; tentative D call: TRBD1 (6 bases). Germline CDR1 is LGHDT and CDR2 is YNNKEL (reference sequence). The V and J ends lost 4 bases and 1 base respectively, with 10 bases between them. This CDR3 comprises 14 residues. CDR3 residues: CASSLRTANTEAFF. The DNA of the CDR3 is TGTGCCAGCAGCCTAAGGACAGCGAACACTGAAGCTTTCTTT.

Worth noting for this clone: The identical CDR3 is also encoded by other nucleotide sequences in the sample. The V gene is TRBV18, the J gene TRBJ1-1, with unresolved D. CDR3 length equals 13 residues. The V gene lost 3 bases and the J gene lost 2 bases, with 7 bases spanning the gap. Per the germline V gene, CDR1 is KGHSH and CDR2 is LQKENI. CDR3 DNA: TGTGCCAGCTCACCCGCGGAAAACACTGAAGCTTTCTTT. Translating gives CASSPAENTEAFF. Together with reference TRBV18 and TRBJ1-1, the CDR3 gives the full variable domain: NAGVMQNPRHLVRRRGQEARLRCSPMKGHSHVYWYRQLPEEGLKFMVYLQKENIIDESGMPKERFSAEFPKEGPSILRIQQVVRGDSAAYFCASSPAENTEAFFGQGTRLTVV.

J is TRBJ2-1 and V is TRBV24-1; a possible D gene is TRBD2 (5 bases). The CDR3 has 15 residues. Trimming cost V 4 bases and J 2 bases, with 11 bases left between them. Looked up from germline, CDR1 is KGHDR and CDR2 is SFDVKD. CDR3 loop: CATSDARRAYNEQFF. The CDR3 DNA sequence: TGTGCCACCAGTGACGCCCGGCGGGCCTACAATGAGCAGTTCTTC.

The V gene is TRBV18, the J gene TRBJ2-3, with D possibly being TRBD1 (6 bases). Germline CDR1 reads KGHSH; CDR2 reads LQKENI. CDR3 length: 14 residues. The V end lost 3 bases, the J end lost 2 bases, and 9 bases lay between the germline ends. The CDR3 coding sequence is TGTGCCAGCTCACCGGACAGTACCACAGATACGCAGTATTTT. Its translation: CASSPDSTTDTQYF.

The V and J genes are TRBV2 and TRBJ2-1; D remains ambiguous. Germline V gene data show CDR1 as SNHLY and CDR2 as FYNNEI. The CDR3 is 13 amino acids. V was pared by 3 bases and J by 4 bases, with 7 bases between. The CDR3 loop reads CASSDNSYNEQFF. CDR3 in DNA: TGTGCCAGCAGTGACAACTCTTACAATGAGCAGTTCTTC.

V usage is TRBV10-3 and J usage is TRBJ2-7; no clear D gene. The CDR3 totals 13 residues. Trimming took off 0 bases at V and 7 bases at J, with 10 bases between the two ends. Germline CDR1 and CDR2: ENHRY and SYGVKD. The CDR3 nucleotides are TGTGCCATCAGTGAGTCTAGTTCCGGGGAGCAGTACTTC. Translation gives CAISESSSGEQYF.

This chain joins TRBV19 and TRBJ1-5; 8 nucleotides line up with TRBD1. The length of the CDR3 is 17 residues. With 10 bases clipped from V and 4 bases from J, the junction kept 18 bases outside the gene matches. Germline CDR1 reads LNHDA; CDR2 reads SQIVND (reference sequence). CDR3 loop: CATPSPRDRTLNQPQHF. The CDR3 DNA reads as TGTGCCACCCCCTCTCCCCGGGACAGGACTCTTAATCAGCCCCAGCATTTT.

This rearrangement joins TRBV4-1 to TRBJ1-3; no firm D call. This CDR3 is 18 amino acids long. Germline lookup yields CDR1 MGHRA and CDR2 YSYEKL. With 0 bases removed from V and 0 bases from J, the gap between germline ends came to 15 bases. The CDR3 sequence: CASSQDSTAGLSGNTIYF. The CDR3 DNA reads as TGCGCCAGCAGCCAAGATTCCACGGCAGGACTCTCTGGAAACACCATATATTTT.

The chain uses TRBV4-2 and TRBJ2-7, with TRBD1 identical over 7 bases. CDR3 length equals 15 residues. Germline loops: CDR1 LGHNA, CDR2 YNFKEQ. V shed 5 bases and J 4 bases; nucleotides not matched to a gene: 11. The CDR3, as DNA: TGTGCCAGCAGCAAATCCGGGACAGCTCCTTACGAGCAGTACTTC. Its protein is CASSKSGTAPYEQYF.

This chain links TRBV29-1 with TRBJ2-1; a weak D match, TRBD2 (6 bases). V was trimmed by 7 bases and J by 9 bases, leaving 10 bases between them. This CDR3 is built from 10 residues. CDR1 and CDR2 from the germline V gene are SQVTM and ANQGSEA. The CDR3 DNA follows: TGCAGCGCGAGGAGGGGTGAGCAGTTCTTC. It translates to CSARRGEQFF.

This chain links TRBV10-3 with TRBJ2-7; 9 nucleotides line up with TRBD1. This CDR3 has 15 amino acids. Germline V gene lookup returns CDR1 ENHRY and CDR2 SYGVKD. With 3 bases clipped from V and 6 bases from J, the junction kept 9 bases outside the gene matches. CDR3 amino acids: CAISEWDREVGEQYF. The CDR3 DNA reads as TGTGCCATCAGTGAATGGGACAGGGAGGTTGGCGAGCAGTACTTC.

The chain combines TRBV7-3 with TRBJ2-1; 8 nucleotides align to TRBD1. The CDR3 covers 13 residues. V lost 5 bases, J lost 8 bases, and 5 bases stayed unmatched. Germline V CDR1 and CDR2: SGHTA, FQGTGA. CDR3 nucleotides: TGTGCCAGCAGCCGACAGGGGTTCGATGAGCAGTTCTTC. It yields the protein CASSRQGFDEQFF.

The chain joins TRBV6-2 or TRBV6-3 to TRBJ2-7; 7 bases line up with TRBD1. The CDR3 length is 16 residues. Unmatched junction bases numbered 11, after V lost 6 bases and J lost 0 bases. The germline gives CDR1 MNHEY, CDR2 SVGEGT. The CDR3 sequence is CASSSPRTGASYEQYF. The CDR3 DNA is TGTGCCAGCAGCTCCCCTCGGACAGGTGCCTCCTACGAGCAGTACTTC.

The CDR3 DNA reads TGTGCCAGCAGCTTGGGGGACAGACATAACACCGGGGAGCTGTTTTTT. Its translation: CASSLGDRHNTGELFF. The chain carries TRBV5-4 and TRBJ2-2, with 7 bases that match TRBD1. This CDR3 spans 16 amino acids. The J segment lost 2 bases and the V segment lost 0 bases, leaving 4 bases of the junction unmatched. Per germline, CDR1 SGHNT and CDR2 YYREEE (reference sequence).

The chain recombines TRBV7-9 with TRBJ2-7; a weak D match, TRBD2 (5 bases). Trimming stripped 4 bases from V and 2 bases from J, with 21 bases between. This CDR3 has 17 amino acids. The germline V gene encodes CDR1 SEHNR and CDR2 FQNEAQ (reference sequence). CDR3 amino acids: CASSSPYSATPTYEQYF. DNA of the CDR3: TGTGCCAGCAGCTCTCCTTATAGCGCGACGCCGACCTACGAGCAGTACTTC.

V usage is TRBV5-4 and J usage is TRBJ2-1, with 9 nucleotides matching TRBD1. After removal of 4 bases from V and 0 bases from J, the junction contained 2 bases not matched to a gene. In germline, CDR1 is SGHNT, CDR2 YYREEE (reference sequence). The CDR3 spans 15 residues. In DNA, the CDR3 is TGTGCCAGCAGCCCGGGACAGGGCTCCTACAATGAGCAGTTCTTC. Protein: CASSPGQGSYNEQFF. The whole variable domain, filled in from reference TRBV5-4 and TRBJ2-1, reads ETGVTQSPTHLIKTRGQQVTLRCSSQSGHNTVSWYQQALGQGPQFIFQYYREEENGRGNFPPRFSGLQFPNYSSELNVNALELDDSALYLCASSPGQGSYNEQFFGPGTRLTVL.

V and J are TRBV7-2 and TRBJ2-1, with 7 bases fitting TRBD2. CDR3 length: 18 amino acids. J gave up 0 bases and V 4 bases, and 12 bases lay outside the gene matches. The V gene's germline CDR1 is SGHTA and CDR2 FQGNSA. CDR3 DNA: TGTGCCAGCAGCTCATCTACGAGGACTAGAAACTCCTACAATGAGCAGTTCTTC. Encoded protein: CASSSSTRTRNSYNEQFF.

There are many counts of this clone. This chain joins TRBV19 and TRBJ1-2; possible D gene TRBD1, 6 bases. Trimming removed 8 bases from V and 4 bases from J, with 14 bases in between. This CDR3 is 13 amino acids long. The germline CDR1 and CDR2 sequences are LNHDA and SQIVND (reference sequence). Here the CDR3 reads CASGTTGIYGYTF. DNA for the CDR3: TGTGCCAGTGGGACCACAGGGATCTATGGCTACACCTTC.

V is TRBV9 and J is TRBJ2-1; 9 bases match TRBD2. V trimming: 0 bases; J trimming: 9 bases; junction bases outside the gene matches: 7. The CDR3 is made up of 15 amino acids. CDR1 is SGDLS and CDR2 is YYNGEE in the germline V gene. CDR3: CASSVEGRGGVEQFF. CDR3 nucleotides: TGTGCCAGCAGCGTAGAAGGGCGGGGGGGCGTTGAGCAGTTCTTC.

The V call is TRBV19, the J call TRBJ2-3; TRBD2 agrees at 10 bases. Unmatched junction bases numbered 5, after V lost 5 bases and J lost 3 bases. The germline gives CDR1 LNHDA, CDR2 SQIVND (reference sequence). The CDR3 length is 15 residues. CDR3 region: CASSFASGGTDTQYF. The CDR3 nucleotides are TGTGCCAGTAGTTTCGCTAGCGGGGGAACAGATACGCAGTATTTT.

V and J are TRBV9 and TRBJ2-3; the match to TRBD2 covers 10 bases. Trimming at V came to 9 bases and at J to 6 bases, leaving 19 bases not matched to a gene. The CDR3 is made up of 17 amino acids. Germline values: CDR1 SGDLS, CDR2 YYNGEE. The CDR3 DNA sequence: TGTGCCAACCCCGTTCCCGGGACTAGCGAAGGATCGGATACGCAGTATTTT. This codes for CANPVPGTSEGSDTQYF.

The chain combines TRBV19 with TRBJ1-4; a possible D gene is TRBD1 (6 bases). The CDR3 is made up of 13 amino acids. V was shortened by 6 bases and J by 4 bases, with 9 bases between the two germline ends. The germline V gene encodes CDR1 LNHDA and CDR2 SQIVND (reference sequence). The CDR3 is CASRGQLNEKLFF. The DNA of the CDR3 is TGTGCCAGTAGAGGACAGCTTAATGAAAAACTGTTTTTT.

The chain joins TRBV7-6 to TRBJ2-2; D perhaps matches TRBD1 (6 bases). Trimming took off 2 bases at V and 3 bases at J, with 13 bases between the two ends. This CDR3 spans 16 amino acids. The germline V gene encodes CDR1 SGHVS and CDR2 FNYEAQ. The CDR3 region has the DNA TGTGCCAGCAGCTTACCGGACAGAAGCGACACCGGGGAGCTGTTTTTT. Protein product: CASSLPDRSDTGELFF.

The chain combines TRBV3-1 (or the pseudogene TRBV3-2) with TRBJ1-3, with D possibly TRBD1 on 6 matching bases. The germline V gene has CDR1 LGHDT and CDR2 YNNKEL (reference sequence). V gave up 1 base and J gave up 8 bases, with 12 bases separating them. This CDR3 has 14 amino acids. The CDR3 reads CASSQATGRDTIYF. CDR3 sequence (DNA): TGTGCCAGCAGCCAAGCTACAGGGAGAGACACCATATATTTT.

This clone has just one count. The chain is built from TRBV27 and TRBJ1-6; 8 positions match TRBD1. V was clipped by 5 bases and J by 6 bases; unmatched bases: 9. This CDR3 contains 16 residues. CDR1 is MNHEY, CDR2 SMNVEV, per germline (reference sequence). CDR3 protein: CASSIRQGLSNSPLHF. The CDR3 DNA follows: TGTGCCAGCAGTATCAGACAGGGGCTTAGTAATTCACCCCTCCACTTT.